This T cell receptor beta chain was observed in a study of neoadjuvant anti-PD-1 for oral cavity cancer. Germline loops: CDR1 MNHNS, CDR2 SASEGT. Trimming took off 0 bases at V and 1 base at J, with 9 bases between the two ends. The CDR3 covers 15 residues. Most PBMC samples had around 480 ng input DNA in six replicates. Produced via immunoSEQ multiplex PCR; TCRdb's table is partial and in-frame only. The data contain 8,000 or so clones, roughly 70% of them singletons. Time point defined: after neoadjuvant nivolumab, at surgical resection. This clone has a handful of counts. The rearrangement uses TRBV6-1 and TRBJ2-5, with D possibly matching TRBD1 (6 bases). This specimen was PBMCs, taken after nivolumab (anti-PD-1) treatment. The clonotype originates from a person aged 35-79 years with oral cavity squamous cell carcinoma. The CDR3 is CASSEAGGSQETQYF. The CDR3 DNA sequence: TGTGCCAGCAGTGAAGCTGGGGGCTCCCAAGAGACCCAGTACTTC.